The 16 T cell receptor beta chains below come from one sample, sequenced in a study of T cell clonality in common variable immunodeficiency. Data came from immunoSEQ multiplex PCR; TCRdb stores just in-frame clones and leaves some out. The data show roughly 50,000 clones, none appearing only once, with roughly 3.4% held by the ten largest. Sample: peripheral blood mononuclear cells. These receptor sequences come from a person aged 18-69 years in good health.

This clone was detected ten times or more. The CDR3 protein is CASSLALTGYSDTQYF. CDR3 DNA (partial): TGCGCCAGCAGCTTGGCCTTGACAGGGTATTCGGATACG. The chain combines TRBV5-1 with TRBJ2-3; 7 bases are shared with TRBD1. Read sequence stops 3 residues before the CDR3 end, and the germline J gene provides the missing end. The V segment lost 0 bases and the J segment 6 bases; nucleotides outside the gene matches: 10. This CDR3 comprises 16 residues. Germline V gene data show CDR1 as SGHRS and CDR2 as YFSETQ.

There are many counts of this clone. The read falls 3 residues short of the CDR3 end, and the missing part is taken from the germline J gene. The rearrangement joins TRBV7-6 to TRBJ2-1; perhaps TRBD1 as D (6 bases). With 1 base removed from V and 5 bases from J, the gap between germline ends came to 9 bases. Germline-derived CDR1 and CDR2 are SGHVS and FNYEAQ. CDR3 length: 14 residues. CDR3 DNA, as far as it was read: TGTGCCAGCAGCTTAGGGGGGCTCCACAATGAG. As protein: CASSLGGLHNE. The entire CDR3 protein is CASSLGGLHNEQFF.

This clone was found many times. The CDR3 end lies 3 residues beyond the end of the read and is filled in from the germline J gene. The V gene is TRBV6-1, the J gene TRBJ2-7; D may be TRBD1 (5 bases). V was clipped by 2 bases and J by 2 bases, with 10 bases between them. Germline V lookup: CDR1 MNHNS, CDR2 SASEGT. The CDR3 length is 14 residues. CDR3 loop: CASSEIRQTYEQYF. The CDR3 DNA, read in part, is TGTGCCAGCAGTGAAATTAGACAGACCTACGAG.

This clone was recorded many times. Read sequence stops 3 residues before the CDR3 end, and the germline J gene provides the missing end. The chain uses TRBV7-8 and TRBJ2-7; D gene unclear. The CDR3 is made up of 15 amino acids. CDR1 is SGHVS, CDR2 FQNEAQ, per germline. V lost 3 bases and J lost 0, with 12 bases in between. CDR3 loop: CASSFDSISSYEQYF. CDR3 bases read: TGTGCCAGCAGCTTTGACTCAATAAGCTCCTACGAG.

This clone has a count of ten or more. The CDR3 end falls 3 residues outside the read, so it is completed with the germline J gene. The chain combines TRBV5-1 with TRBJ1-2; 8 nucleotides line up with TRBD1. The CDR3 contains 14 residues. Germline CDR1 SGHRS, CDR2 YFSETQ. CDR3 DNA, as far as it was read: TGCGCCAGCAGCTCATGGACAGGGCCGACAGGC. Translating gives CASSSWTGPTG. The full CDR3 protein reads CASSSWTGPTGYTF.

This clone came up many times. The DNA ends 3 residues before the CDR3 does, and the rest of the CDR3 is filled in from the germline J gene. The chain combines TRBV6-2 or TRBV6-3 with TRBJ2-1; 12 nucleotides match TRBD2. CDR1 is MNHEY, CDR2 SVGEGT, per germline. V gave up 4 bases and J gave up 0 bases; unmatched junction bases: 4. This CDR3 comprises 17 residues. The CDR3 reads CASSSRTSGTSYNEQFF. CDR3 DNA, as far as it was read: TGTGCCAGCAGTTCTCGGACTAGCGGGACCTCCTACAATGAG.

With regard to this clone: From the germline J gene comes the end of the CDR3, since the read stops 3 residues before it. This rearrangement joins TRBV7-2 to TRBJ2-1; D is perhaps TRBD2 (5 bases). The germline V and J ends were trimmed by 5 bases and 5 bases, with 16 bases remaining between them. The CDR3 has 15 residues. Germline assignment: CDR1 SGHTA and CDR2 FQGNSA. CDR3 protein: CASSLHGESNNEQFF. The DNA read from the CDR3 is TGTGCCAGCAGCCTTCACGGGGAGTCTAACAATGAG.

This clone was observed a handful of times. The read terminates 3 residues ahead of where the CDR3 ends, so the germline J gene completes it. The rearrangement uses TRBV20-1 and TRBJ1-5; D is possibly TRBD1 (6 bases). CDR1 is DFQATT and CDR2 is SNEGSKA in the germline V gene (reference sequence). This CDR3 is built from 14 residues. Trimming pared 6 bases from V and 2 bases from J, leaving 14 bases between. Partial CDR3 DNA: TGCAGTGCCATCACAGGGTATGGCAATCAGCCC. Translated: CSAITGYGNQP. The full-length CDR3 reads as CSAITGYGNQPQHF.

With respect to this clone: The read falls 3 residues short of the CDR3 end, and the missing part is taken from the germline J gene. This chain links TRBV2 with TRBJ1-4; D not resolved. Per germline, CDR1 SNHLY and CDR2 FYNNEI. CDR3 length: 13 residues. CDR3 DNA, as far as it was read: TGTGCCAGCAGCGAGGCTTATAATTCACCA. Protein: CASSEAYNSP. The whole CDR3 sequence is CASSEAYNSPLFF.

This clone has a count of ten or more. One end of the junction fails to match germline, which may point to a read error. The CDR3 is cut off 3 residues early in the read; its end comes from the germline J gene. This chain uses TRBV6-4 with TRBJ1-6; weak D call: TRBD1 (5 bases). The CDR3 contains 16 residues. Germline lookup yields CDR1 MRHNA and CDR2 SNTAGT. The sequenced part of the CDR3 DNA is TGTGCCAGCAGGGACTCCGGGACTTCCATCAATTCACCC. The encoded protein is CASRDSGTSINSP. The full CDR3 sequence reads CASRDSGTSINSPLHF.

Concerning this clone: A single base separates this from a much larger clone, so it may be a read error. From the germline J gene comes the end of the CDR3, since the read stops 3 residues before it. V is TRBV7-3 and J is TRBJ2-1; unclear D gene. The CDR3 loop spans 15 amino acids. Per germline, CDR1 SGHTA and CDR2 FQGTGA. CDR3 sequence reads: CSSSLIPNSYNEQFF. Partial CDR3 DNA: TGTTCCAGCAGCTTAATTCCTAACTCCTACAATGAG. The variable domain in full, completed from reference TRBV7-3 and TRBJ2-1, reads GAGVSQTPSNKVTEKGKYVELRCDPISGHTALYWYRQSLGQGPEFLIYFQGTGAADDSGLPNDRFFAVRPEGSVSTLKIQRTERGDSAVYLCSSSLIPNSYNEQFFGPGTRLTVL.

This clone was counted only a few times. The read ends 3 residues before the CDR3 terminus; that terminus is restored from the germline J gene. V usage is TRBV6-4 and J usage is TRBJ1-2, with D possibly TRBD1 on 6 matching bases. This CDR3 region has 15 residues. CDR1 and CDR2 from the germline V gene are MRHNA and SNTAGT. V lost 6 bases to trimming and J lost 3 bases, with 17 bases between them. The covered CDR3 bases are TGTGCCAGCAGCGAGTACCCGGGACATTACTATGGC. Its protein is CASSEYPGHYYG. The entire CDR3 reads CASSEYPGHYYGYTF.

Only a few counts were recorded for this clone. The read ends 3 residues early relative to the CDR3; the germline J gene fills the gap. The rearrangement joins TRBV2 to TRBJ2-2; D unclear. CDR3 size: 14 residues. Germline values: CDR1 SNHLY, CDR2 FYNNEI. The CDR3 DNA, read in part, is TGTGCCAGCAGTGGGGCCAAGAACCGTGAAAAG. This gives the protein CASSGAKNREK. The full CDR3 is CASSGAKNREKLFF.

This clone was detected ten times or more. The CDR3 is cut off 3 residues early in the read; its end comes from the germline J gene. V gene TRBV20-1 combines with J gene TRBJ1-1, with D possibly being TRBD1 (6 bases). Germline V gene data show CDR1 as DFQATT and CDR2 as SNEGSKA (reference sequence). Deletions cut 5 bases from V and 3 bases from J, with 13 bases between. The CDR3 has 13 residues. CDR3: CSALQGSYTEAFF. The sequenced part of the CDR3 DNA is TGCAGTGCTCTACAGGGTTCTTACACTGAA.

At least ten counts were recorded for this clone. Read coverage stops 3 residues before the CDR3 terminus; the germline J gene supplies the remainder. The chain couples TRBV20-1 to TRBJ2-1; 7 nucleotides align to TRBD2. The CDR3 has 13 residues. V lost 4 bases to trimming and J lost 4 bases; unmatched junction nucleotides: 4. Germline-derived CDR1 and CDR2 are DFQATT and SNEGSKA (reference sequence). CDR3 amino acids: CSAKLASYNEQFF. The CDR3 bases that were read are TGCAGTGCTAAACTAGCGAGTTACAATGAG.

This clone was picked up many times. The read falls 3 residues short of the CDR3 end, and the missing part is taken from the germline J gene. This chain links TRBV19 with TRBJ1-2; D remains ambiguous. The CDR3 length is 12 residues. V lost 3 bases and J lost 4, with 6 bases in between. Germline loops: CDR1 LNHDA, CDR2 SQIVND (reference sequence). The CDR3 spells CASSIYSYGYTF. The covered CDR3 bases are TGTGCCAGTAGTATCTACAGCTATGGC.